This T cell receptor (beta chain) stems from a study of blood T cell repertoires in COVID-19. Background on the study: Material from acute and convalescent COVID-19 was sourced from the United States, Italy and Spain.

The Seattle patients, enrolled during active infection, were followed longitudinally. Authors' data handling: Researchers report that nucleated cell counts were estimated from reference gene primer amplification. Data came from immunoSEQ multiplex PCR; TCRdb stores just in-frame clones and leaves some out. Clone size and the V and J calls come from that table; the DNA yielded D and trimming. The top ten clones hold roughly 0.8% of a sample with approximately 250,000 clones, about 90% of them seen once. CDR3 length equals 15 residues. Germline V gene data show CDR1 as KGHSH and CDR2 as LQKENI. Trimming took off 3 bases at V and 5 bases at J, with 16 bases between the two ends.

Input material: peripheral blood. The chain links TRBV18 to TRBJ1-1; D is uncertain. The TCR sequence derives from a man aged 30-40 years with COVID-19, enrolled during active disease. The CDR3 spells CASSPGGSRDTEAFF. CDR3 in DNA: TGTGCCAGCTCACCGGGCGGGAGTCGGGATACTGAAGCTTTCTTT.